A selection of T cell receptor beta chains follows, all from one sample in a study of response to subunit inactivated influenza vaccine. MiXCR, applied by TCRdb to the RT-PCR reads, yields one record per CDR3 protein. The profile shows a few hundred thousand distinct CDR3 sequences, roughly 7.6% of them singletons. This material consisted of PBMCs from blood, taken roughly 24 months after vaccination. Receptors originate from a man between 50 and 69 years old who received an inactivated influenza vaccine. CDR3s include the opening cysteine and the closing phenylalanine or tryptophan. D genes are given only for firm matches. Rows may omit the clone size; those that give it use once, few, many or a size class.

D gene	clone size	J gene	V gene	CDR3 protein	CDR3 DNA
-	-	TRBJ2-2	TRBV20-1	CSAPRGRLTGELFF	TGCAGTGCTCCACGGGGGCGACTAACCGGGGAGCTGTTTTTT
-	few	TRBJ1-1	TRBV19	CASSIRDTASNTEAFF	TGTGCCAGTAGTATCCGGGACACTGCTTCTAACACTGAAGCTTTCTTT
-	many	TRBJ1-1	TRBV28	CASSLPSEPNTEAFF	TGTGCCAGCAGTTTACCTTCGGAACCGAACACTGAAGCTTTCTTT
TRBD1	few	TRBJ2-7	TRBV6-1	CASSETGEQYF	TGTGCCAGCAGTGAGACAGGGGAGCAGTACTTC
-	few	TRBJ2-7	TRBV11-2	CASSLGWGASYEQYF	TGTGCCAGCAGCTTAGGGTGGGGGGCATCCTACGAGCAGTACTTC
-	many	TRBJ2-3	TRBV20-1	CSARDSGGGPDTQYF	TGCAGTGCTAGAGATAGCGGAGGGGGACCAGATACGCAGTATTTT
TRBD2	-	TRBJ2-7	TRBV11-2	CASSLVGTRVLYEQYF	TGTGCCAGCAGCTTAGTTGGGACTAGAGTTCTCTACGAGCAGTACTTC
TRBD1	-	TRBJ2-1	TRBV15	CATSSSKQGAAYNEQFF	TGTGCCACCAGCAGTTCAAAACAGGGGGCCGCCTACAATGAGCAGTTCTTC
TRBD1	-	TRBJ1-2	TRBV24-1	CATSDRTGAYGYTF	TGTGCCACCAGTGACCGGACAGGAGCCTATGGCTACACCTTC
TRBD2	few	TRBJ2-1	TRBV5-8	CASSLRQSGSSYNEQFF	TGTGCCAGCAGCTTGCGGCAAAGCGGGAGCTCCTACAATGAGCAGTTCTTC
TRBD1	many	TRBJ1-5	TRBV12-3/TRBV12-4	CASSPATGSSYSNQPQHF	TGTGCCAGCAGCCCGGCGACAGGGTCCTCATATAGCAATCAGCCCCAGCATTTT
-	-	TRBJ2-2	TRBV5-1	CASSLARAINTGELFF	TGCGCCAGCAGCTTGGCCCGAGCGATAAACACCGGGGAGCTGTTTTTT
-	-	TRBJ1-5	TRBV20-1	CSAPRQTNSNQPQHF	TGCAGTGCTCCCCGACAGACTAATAGCAATCAGCCCCAGCATTTT
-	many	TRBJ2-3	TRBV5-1	CASSLDISGDTQYF	TGCGCCAGCAGCTTGGACATCTCCGGAGATACGCAGTATTTT
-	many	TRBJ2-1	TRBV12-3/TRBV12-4	CASSFGWGEQFF	TGTGCCAGCAGTTTCGGCTGGGGTGAGCAGTTCTTC
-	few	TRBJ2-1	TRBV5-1	CASSLRPLLLNDEQFF	TGCGCCAGCAGCTTGAGGCCCCTGTTGTTGAATGATGAGCAGTTCTTC
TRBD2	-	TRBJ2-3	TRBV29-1	CSADPTSGGGDTQYF	TGCAGCGCTGACCCGACTAGCGGAGGGGGAGATACGCAGTATTTT
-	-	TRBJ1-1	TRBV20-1	CSARVGHMNTEAFF	TGCAGTGCTAGAGTTGGCCACATGAACACTGAAGCTTTCTTT
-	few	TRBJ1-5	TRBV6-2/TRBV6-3	CASSYVGAGSQPQHF	TGTGCCAGCAGTTACGTAGGAGCAGGATCCCAGCCCCAGCATTTT
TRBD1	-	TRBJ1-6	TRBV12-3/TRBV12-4	CASLRDRASPLHF	TGTGCCAGCCTCCGGGACAGGGCTTCACCCCTCCACTTT
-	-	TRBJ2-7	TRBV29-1	CSVGGPRAESSYEQYF	TGCAGCGTTGGAGGGCCGAGGGCGGAGAGCTCCTACGAGCAGTACTTC
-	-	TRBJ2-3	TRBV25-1	CASSEWGKTDTQYF	TGTGCCAGCAGTGAATGGGGCAAGACAGATACGCAGTATTTT
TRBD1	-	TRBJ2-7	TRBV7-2	CASSLNGQGYYEQYF	TGTGCCAGCAGCTTAAATGGACAGGGGTACTACGAGCAGTACTTC
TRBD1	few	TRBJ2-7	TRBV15	CATSTRPGQPYEQYF	TGTGCCACCAGCACACGCCCGGGACAGCCCTACGAGCAGTACTTC
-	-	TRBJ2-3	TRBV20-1	CSARDRTRSSTDTQYF	TGCAGTGCTAGAGATCGTACTAGATCAAGCACAGATACGCAGTATTTT
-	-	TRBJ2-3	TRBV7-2	CASSLDRRHTDTQYF	TGTGCCAGCAGCTTAGACAGGAGACACACAGATACGCAGTATTTT
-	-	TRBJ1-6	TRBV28	CASSYLLEGSPLHF	TGTGCCAGCAGTTATCTGCTCGAGGGTTCACCCCTCCACTTT
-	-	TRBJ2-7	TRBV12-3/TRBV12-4	CASAPGLFSYEQYF	TGTGCCAGCGCCCCAGGGCTCTTCTCCTACGAGCAGTACTTC
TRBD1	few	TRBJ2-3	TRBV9	CASSDTGQGADTQYF	TGTGCCAGCAGCGATACGGGACAGGGAGCAGATACGCAGTATTTT
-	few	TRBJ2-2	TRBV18	CASSRRGSGELFF	TGTGCCAGCTCACGCCGGGGGTCCGGGGAGCTGTTTTTT
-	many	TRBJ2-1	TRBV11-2	CASSLGSSEEFF	TGTGCCAGCAGCTTGGGCTCTAGCGAGGAGTTCTTC
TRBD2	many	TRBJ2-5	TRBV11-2	CASSLEIAGQETQYF	TGTGCCAGCAGCTTAGAGATAGCGGGCCAAGAGACCCAGTACTTC
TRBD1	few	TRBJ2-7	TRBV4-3	CASSPGQNSYEQYF	TGCGCCAGCAGCCCGGGACAGAACTCCTACGAGCAGTACTTC
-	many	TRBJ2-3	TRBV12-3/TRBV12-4	CASRVDRTDTQYF	TGTGCCAGCAGAGTAGACAGGACAGATACGCAGTATTTT
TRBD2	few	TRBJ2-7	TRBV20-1	CSASPSGILPYEQYF	TGCAGTGCTAGTCCTAGCGGGATACTGCCCTACGAGCAGTACTTC
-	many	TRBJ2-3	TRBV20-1	CSALDWLGPTDTQYF	TGCAGTGCACTGGACTGGCTTGGCCCCACAGATACGCAGTATTTT
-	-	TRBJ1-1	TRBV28	CASSFGFTRLQEF	TGTGCCAGCAGTTTTGGCTTCACCAGATTACAGGAATTT
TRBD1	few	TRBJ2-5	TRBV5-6	CASSLGLTGVFEETQYF	TGTGCCAGCAGCTTGGGGCTGACAGGGGTCTTTGAAGAGACCCAGTACTTC
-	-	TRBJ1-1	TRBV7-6	CASSLAQGPNTEAFF	TGTGCCAGCAGCTTAGCGCAGGGGCCGAACACTGAAGCTTTCTTT
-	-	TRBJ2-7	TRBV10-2	CASSELGEGYEQYF	TGCGCCAGCAGTGAACTCGGGGAAGGCTACGAGCAGTACTTC
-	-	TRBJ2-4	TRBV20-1	CCARDSLGERKNIQYF	TGCTGTGCTAGAGATAGTTTGGGGGAACGGAAAAACATTCAGTACTTC